A single sample is the source of the 24 T cell receptor beta chains below, sequenced in a study of T cells in localized non-small cell lung cancer. The table came from immunoSEQ multiplex PCR; TCRdb's copy has only in-frame clones and leaves some out. The sample holds over 70,000 clones, 80% to 90% seen once. The sample here was peripheral blood, taken before any cancer treatment. The receptors stem from a male donor at least 60 years old with stage III squamous cell lung carcinoma.

The chain is built from TRBV19 and TRBJ1-3, with D maybe TRBD1 (6 bases). Germline CDR1 and CDR2: LNHDA and SQIVND (reference sequence). This CDR3 has 16 residues. The V gene lost 7 bases and the J gene lost 2 bases, with 18 bases spanning the gap. CDR3 in DNA: TGTGCCAGTACTACGGTGACAGGTACCGCTGGAAACACCATATATTTT. Its protein product is CASTTVTGTAGNTIYF.

This clone showed up just once. This sequence joins TRBV19 and TRBJ1-2, with 10 bases that match TRBD1. CDR3 length: 14 amino acids. From germline, CDR1 is LNHDA and CDR2 SQIVND (reference sequence). J gave up 7 bases and V 6 bases, and 8 bases lay outside the gene matches. The CDR3 reads CASRGQGGISGYTF. In DNA, the CDR3 is TGTGCCAGTAGAGGACAGGGGGGCATTTCTGGCTACACCTTC. Variable domain in full (rest from reference TRBV19 and TRBJ1-2): DGGITQSPKYLFRKEGQNVTLSCEQNLNHDAMYWYRQDPGQGLRLIYYSQIVNDFQKGDIAEGYSVSREKKESFPLTVTSAQKNPTAFYLCASRGQGGISGYTFGSGTRLTVV.

The chain joins TRBV6-4 to TRBJ1-5; 7 bases line up with TRBD1. The CDR3 contains 19 residues. Germline assignment: CDR1 MRHNA and CDR2 SNTAGT. Germline trimming cut 0 bases from V and 7 bases from J; bases unmatched to any gene: 18. The CDR3, as DNA: TGTGCCAGCAGTGACTCGACTTCGCGGGACAGACCCACACTCCAGCCCCAGCATTTT. Amino acids: CASSDSTSRDRPTLQPQHF.

The chain combines TRBV7-8 with TRBJ1-2; no reliable D call. Trimming cost V 0 bases and J 0 bases, with 5 bases left between them. This CDR3 comprises 14 residues. From germline, CDR1 is SGHVS and CDR2 FQNEAQ. The CDR3 DNA follows: TGTGCCAGCAGCTTAGCAGAAACTAACTATGGCTACACCTTC. Amino acid sequence: CASSLAETNYGYTF.

This clone has more than one count but fewer than ten. The chain joins TRBV7-2 to TRBJ1-2, with TRBD1 identical over 9 bases. V shed 5 bases and J 8 bases; nucleotides not matched to a gene: 6. The CDR3 totals 13 residues. Germline-derived CDR1 and CDR2 are SGHTA and FQGNSA. CDR3 sequence (DNA): TGTGCCAGCAGCCCACAGGGGGCAAGAGGCTACACCTTC. It codes for CASSPQGARGYTF.

The chain has TRBV30 and TRBJ1-6; D unresolved. The length of the CDR3 is 13 residues. With 2 bases removed from V and 8 bases from J, the gap between germline ends came to 10 bases. Looked up from germline, CDR1 is GTSNPN and CDR2 is SVGIG (reference sequence). The CDR3 bases are TGTGCCTGGAGTTACGCGAGGGATTCACCCCTCCACTTT. Translating gives CAWSYARDSPLHF.

J is TRBJ1-1 and V is TRBV6-1; D unclear. Germline CDR1 MNHNS, CDR2 SASEGT. Trimming left V 7 bases short and J 0 bases short, with 9 bases between. This CDR3 has 13 residues. CDR3 loop: CASKEALNTEAFF. CDR3 bases: TGTGCCAGCAAGGAAGCCCTGAACACTGAAGCTTTCTTT.

The CDR3 DNA sequence: TGTGCCAGCAGTTCGACCTCCTACGAGCAGTACTTC. Protein sequence: CASSSTSYEQYF. The genes are TRBV6-6 and TRBJ2-7; D not certain. The germline CDR1 and CDR2 sequences are MNHNY and SVGAGI (reference sequence). The CDR3 sequence is 12 residues long. V was pared by 4 bases and J by 0 bases, with 4 bases between.

The chain couples TRBV29-1 to TRBJ2-5, with TRBD1 identical over 11 bases. The closer fit of TRBJ2-7 to the DNA end suggests the J call may be wrong. This CDR3 spans 15 amino acids. Germline V CDR1 and CDR2: SQVTM, ANQGSEA. In nucleotides, the CDR3 is TGCAGCGCTGGGGCCGGGACAGGGGGGACCTACGAGCAGTACTTC. Its protein product is CSAGAGTGGTYEQYF.

The chain has TRBV29-1 and TRBJ1-1; D gene unclear. This CDR3 has 13 residues. Germline CDR1 reads SQVTM; CDR2 reads ANQGSEA. Trimming stripped 7 bases from V and 3 bases from J, with 15 bases between. The CDR3 bases are TGCAGCGCCGTAGGTTTTGCGGACACTGAAGCTTTCTTT. This gives the protein CSAVGFADTEAFF.

By its share, this clone is large. The chain combines TRBV6-1 with TRBJ2-7, with D tentatively TRBD2 (6 bases). Germline V gene data show CDR1 as MNHNS and CDR2 as SASEGT. V lost 7 bases to trimming and J lost 5 bases, with 15 bases between them. This CDR3 spans 13 amino acids. The CDR3 region is CASIGGSLNEQYF. CDR3 bases: TGTGCCAGCATAGGAGGGTCCTTGAACGAGCAGTACTTC.

The genes are TRBV29-1 and TRBJ1-2; no clear D gene. V was clipped by 3 bases and J by 8 bases, with 13 bases between them. This CDR3 spans 12 amino acids. CDR1 and CDR2 (germline): SQVTM, ANQGSEA. CDR3 residues: CSVDLIRGGYTF. The CDR3 DNA reads as TGCAGCGTTGACCTAATACGAGGAGGCTACACCTTC.

V and J are TRBV15 and TRBJ2-5; D is unresolved. From germline, CDR1 is LNHNV and CDR2 YYDKDF (reference sequence). Deletions cut 3 bases from V and 5 bases from J, with 10 bases between. The CDR3 is 13 amino acids. The CDR3, as DNA: TGTGCCACCAGCAGGGCGGCAGGCGAGACCCAGTACTTC. This sequence encodes CATSRAAGETQYF.

The V call is TRBV5-8, the J call TRBJ1-6; TRBD1 aligns across 8 bases. The germline V gene encodes CDR1 SGHTS and CDR2 YDEGEE. The CDR3 runs to 19 residues. Trimming removed 6 bases from V and 14 bases from J; junction bases left unmatched: 28. CDR3 in amino acids: CASNRIGGGQGRPRGSLHF. The DNA of the CDR3 is TGTGCCAGCAACAGGATCGGGGGAGGACAGGGAAGACCTAGGGGGTCCCTCCACTTT.

The chain carries TRBV7-2 and TRBJ1-4; possibly TRBD1 for D (5 bases). V dropped 7 bases and J dropped 7 bases, with 16 bases sitting between them. CDR1 is SGHTA and CDR2 is FQGNSA in the germline V gene. The CDR3 is 14 residues long. The CDR3 coding sequence is TGTGCCAGCACTGAAACAGGCTGGGGTGAAAAACTGTTTTTT. Translating gives CASTETGWGEKLFF.

J is TRBJ1-2 and V is TRBV27; 8 bases align to TRBD1. V lost 0 bases to trimming and J lost 8 bases; unmatched junction nucleotides: 5. The CDR3 has 14 amino acids. The germline gives CDR1 MNHEY, CDR2 SMNVEV (reference sequence). The CDR3 is CASSLSLQGDGYTF. CDR3 DNA: TGTGCCAGCAGTTTATCACTACAGGGGGACGGCTACACCTTC.

This chain connects TRBV7-2 to TRBJ1-4; TRBD1 agrees at 7 bases. The CDR3 is 13 amino acids. V lost 1 base, J lost 11 bases, and 4 bases stayed unmatched. Germline loops: CDR1 SGHTA, CDR2 FQGNSA. The CDR3 here is CASSLGGQRKLFF. CDR3 nucleotides: TGTGCCAGCAGCTTAGGGGGACAGAGGAAACTGTTTTTT.

This chain uses TRBV30 with TRBJ2-2; no reliable D call. This CDR3 has 15 amino acids. V lost 4 bases and J 3 bases, leaving 15 bases between the germline ends. The germline CDR1 and CDR2 sequences are GTSNPN and SVGIG (reference sequence). This chain's CDR3 is CAWTRAAADTGELFF. The CDR3, as DNA: TGTGCCTGGACCCGGGCGGCCGCGGACACCGGGGAGCTGTTTTTT.

The V gene is TRBV6-1, the J gene TRBJ2-7, with TRBD1 identical over 9 bases. The V segment lost 0 bases and the J segment 1 base; nucleotides outside the gene matches: 4. The CDR3 covers 16 residues. CDR1 MNHNS and CDR2 SASEGT come from the germline V gene. DNA of the CDR3: TGTGCCAGCAGTGAAGCGCAGGGACAGGGTTCCTACGAGCAGTACTTC. It yields the protein CASSEAQGQGSYEQYF.

CDR3 loop: CASSVSSSYNEQFF. As DNA, the CDR3 is TGTGCCAGCAGCGTCTCCAGCTCCTACAATGAGCAGTTCTTC. The chain has TRBV9 and TRBJ2-1; D remains unclear. The V gene's germline CDR1 is SGDLS and CDR2 YYNGEE. The V and J ends lost 2 bases and 0 bases respectively, with 6 bases between them. This CDR3 region has 14 residues.

The gene calls are TRBV5-8 and TRBJ1-2; a weak D match, TRBD1 (5 bases). The CDR3 contains 13 residues. Germline V lookup: CDR1 SGHTS, CDR2 YDEGEE. The germline V and J ends were trimmed by 3 bases and 3 bases, with 9 bases remaining between them. The CDR3 coding sequence is TGTGCCAGCAGCTGGGACGGAGACTATGGCTACACCTTC. As protein: CASSWDGDYGYTF.

The V gene is TRBV5-4, the J gene TRBJ2-3; D ambiguous. CDR1 and CDR2 (germline): SGHNT, YYREEE (reference sequence). Between the trimmed V and J ends, which lost 4 bases and 2 bases, there was a span of 5 bases. The CDR3 runs 12 residues. Here the CDR3 DNA reads TGTGCCAGCAGCCGCAACACAGATACGCAGTATTTT. Translated: CASSRNTDTQYF.

This chain connects TRBV5-6 to TRBJ1-2; no clear D. CDR3 length: 13 amino acids. V lost 0 bases and J 8 bases, leaving 11 bases between the germline ends. Germline V gene data show CDR1 as SGHDT and CDR2 as YYEEEE. CDR3 DNA: TGTGCCAGCAGCTTGGAAGCCATGGTGGGCTACACCTTC. It encodes CASSLEAMVGYTF.

The chain links TRBV5-5 to TRBJ2-1; D unclear. In germline, CDR1 is SGHKS, CDR2 YYEKEE (reference sequence). CDR3 length: 15 amino acids. With 5 bases removed from V and 12 bases from J, the gap between germline ends came to 24 bases. CDR3: CASSPEDQSYSVQFF. The CDR3 DNA is TGTGCCAGCAGTCCAGAAGATCAGTCTTACTCCGTGCAGTTCTTC.